Listed below are T cell receptor beta chains from one sample, sequenced in a study of blood T cells in healthy people across ages. From the 5' RACE reads, TCRdb called clonotypes with MiXCR, one entry per CDR3 protein. The sample consists of approximately 790,000 distinct CDR3 sequences, about 62% of them appearing once. Material: blood. The receptor source for this set is a man younger than 45 in good health. CDR3s include the opening cysteine and the closing phenylalanine or tryptophan. The order of the fields is D gene, V gene, clone size, J gene, CDR3 protein, CDR3 DNA. The D gene is left open where the match is weak. Some rows mark clone size as missing; the rest say once, few, many or name a class of expanded clone.

NA,TRBV11-2,few,TRBJ2-7,CASSPSRGTGFSYEQYF,TGTGCCAGCAGCCCATCAAGGGGGACGGGTTTTTCCTACGAGCAGTACTTC
NA,TRBV4-3,NA,TRBJ1-5,CASSPGYGPQHF,TGCGCCAGCAGCCCAGGGTACGGGCCCCAGCATTTT
NA,TRBV14,NA,TRBJ2-1,CASSQDLTGRGEQFF,TGTGCCAGCAGCCAAGATCTTACAGGGAGAGGGGAGCAGTTCTTC
TRBD1,TRBV9,NA,TRBJ2-1,CAGSGDRANNEQFF,TGTGCCGGCAGCGGGGACAGGGCTAACAATGAGCAGTTCTTC
NA,TRBV11-2,NA,TRBJ2-4,CASTRAGNIQYF,TGTGCCAGCACGAGGGCGGGAAACATTCAGTACTTC
TRBD2,TRBV12-3/TRBV12-4,NA,TRBJ2-3,CASSRTSGGPLSTSTDTQYF,TGTGCCAGCAGTCGCACTAGCGGGGGGCCCTTAAGCACTAGCACAGATACGCAGTATTTT
NA,TRBV3-1,NA,TRBJ2-3,CASTPSGGTQYF,TGTGCCAGCACCCCCTCGGGGGGCACGCAGTATTTT
TRBD1,TRBV9,NA,TRBJ1-2,CASNAGGGGYTF,TGTGCCAGCAACGCAGGGGGTGGAGGCTACACCTTC
TRBD1,TRBV7-2,NA,TRBJ2-5,CASSSRTGGSQQYF,TGTGCCAGCAGCTCCAGGACAGGGGGCTCGCAGCAGTACTTC
NA,TRBV11-2,NA,TRBJ1-2,CASSFASSAVTGFSYGYTF,TGTGCCAGCAGCTTTGCCTCTTCGGCGGTGACAGGTTTTTCCTATGGCTACACCTTC
TRBD1,TRBV2,NA,TRBJ1-5,CASNIQGAHNQPQHF,TGTGCCAGCAATATTCAGGGGGCACACAATCAGCCCCAGCATTTT
NA,TRBV28,NA,TRBJ2-5,CASSPSGRRETQYF,TGTGCCAGCAGTCCCTCGGGACGTAGGGAGACCCAGTACTTC
TRBD1,TRBV12-3/TRBV12-4,NA,TRBJ2-6,CASSFPLTGSSSPGANVLTF,TGTGCCAGCAGCTTCCCACTGACAGGGTCGAGTAGTCCTGGGGCCAACGTCCTGACTTTC
NA,TRBV5-1,many,TRBJ1-1,CASSLEGQGEAFF,TGCGCCAGCAGCTTGGAGGGGCAAGGTGAAGCTTTCTTT
NA,TRBV29-1,few,TRBJ1-2,CSVVVSYGYTF,TGCAGCGTTGTGGTCTCTTATGGCTACACCTTC
TRBD2,TRBV20-1,NA,TRBJ2-3,CSARRAGGQLYF,TGCAGTGCCCGCCGGGCGGGGGGTCAGCTGTATTTT
NA,TRBV12-3/TRBV12-4,NA,TRBJ1-2,CTSAGGNYGYTF,TGTACCAGCGCGGGGGGTAACTATGGCTACACCTTC
NA,TRBV7-9,NA,TRBJ2-1,CASRHSDVEQFF,TGTGCCAGCAGACATAGCGACGTTGAGCAGTTCTTC
NA,TRBV12-3/TRBV12-4,NA,TRBJ1-5,CASSFFAGSSNQPQHF,TGTGCCAGCAGTTTCTTCGCAGGGTCGAGCAATCAGCCCCAGCATTTT
TRBD1,TRBV10-3,NA,TRBJ2-3,CAISWDSSTDTQYF,TGTGCCATCAGTTGGGACAGTAGCACAGATACGCAGTATTTT
NA,TRBV29-1,once,TRBJ2-3,CSAVGTPGRRDTQYF,TGCAGCGCAGTCGGGACCCCCGGGCGTCGAGATACGCAGTATTTT
TRBD2,TRBV6-1,NA,TRBJ2-1,CASSVSGGAHNEQFF,TGTGCCAGCAGTGTTAGCGGGGGGGCCCACAATGAGCAGTTCTTC
NA,TRBV24-1,NA,TRBJ2-5,CATSDKGYGETQYF,TGTGCCACCAGTGATAAGGGGTACGGAGAGACCCAGTACTTC
NA,TRBV2,NA,TRBJ1-1,CASMPRGEAFF,TGTGCCAGCATGCCCAGGGGTGAAGCTTTCTTT
NA,TRBV7-2,NA,TRBJ2-3,CASSLGLESQYF,TGTGCCAGCAGCTTGGGGCTAGAATCACAGTATTTT
NA,TRBV4-1,once,TRBJ1-6,CVSSQIIKRGSMNSPLHF,TGCGTCAGCAGCCAGATTATAAAAAGGGGCTCGATGAATTCACCCCTCCACTTT
NA,TRBV6-1,few,TRBJ1-5,CASSAGRVYGNQPQHF,TGTGCCAGCAGTGCGGGCAGAGTCTATGGCAATCAGCCCCAGCATTTT
NA,TRBV4-3,few,TRBJ1-2,CASSQEENAYYGYTF,TGCGCCAGCAGCCAAGAAGAAAATGCCTACTATGGCTACACCTTC